Listed below are T cell receptor beta chains from one sample, sequenced in a study of blood T cells in healthy people across ages. Each CDR3 protein is one row after TCRdb ran MiXCR on the 5' RACE reads. In the table there are about 510,000 distinct CDR3 sequences, approximately 26% of which are singletons. The sample also formed part of further work on T cells of mothers and their children.

Sequencing was performed on blood. Receptors originate from a boy aged 2 to 10 in good health. Both conserved end residues are trimmed from each CDR3. Not all rows give a size; the values are once, few, many and, for expanded clones, a class.

CDR3aa: ASSTFRGPIYGYT
abundance: NA
v_gene: TRBV7-2

CDR3aa: SVSPWGRGNQPQH
abundance: NA
v_gene: TRBV20-1

CDR3aa: ASSKGSRTGPFYYGYT
abundance: NA
v_gene: TRBV6-1

CDR3aa: ASSESTGGSFNEQF
abundance: few
v_gene: TRBV10-2

CDR3aa: SVSDFPYEQY
abundance: NA
v_gene: TRBV29-1

CDR3aa: ASQPPGLSTDTQY
abundance: NA
v_gene: TRBV9

CDR3aa: ASSLGGMGLAGDTYEQY
abundance: NA
v_gene: TRBV5-5

CDR3aa: ASSLAAGNAYGYT
abundance: NA
v_gene: TRBV7-9

CDR3aa: ASSRFQQETQY
abundance: NA
v_gene: TRBV3-1

CDR3aa: ASSPPKMGLQETQY
abundance: NA
v_gene: TRBV18

CDR3aa: ASSLRGGGLDNEQF
abundance: NA
v_gene: TRBV5-1

CDR3aa: SAFRDHAYEQY
abundance: NA
v_gene: TRBV20-1

CDR3aa: ASSLSLAGNNEQF
abundance: NA
v_gene: TRBV5-1

CDR3aa: ASSLEYNQPQH
abundance: NA
v_gene: TRBV7-8

CDR3aa: ASSFDASSYNEQF
abundance: NA
v_gene: TRBV11-1

CDR3aa: ASSKTGPKEGYT
abundance: NA
v_gene: TRBV12-3/TRBV12-4

CDR3aa: ASSPTDKNTEAF
abundance: NA
v_gene: TRBV18

CDR3aa: ASSYGAVETQY
abundance: few
v_gene: TRBV6-5

CDR3aa: ASSLIVVRNTGELF
abundance: few
v_gene: TRBV7-9

CDR3aa: ASSRYRDRPIYEQY
abundance: few
v_gene: TRBV5-5

CDR3aa: ATSRDYGGLGTMI
abundance: NA
v_gene: TRBV15

CDR3aa: AWSAQGTENTEAF
abundance: NA
v_gene: TRBV30

CDR3aa: ASSEYLHTEAF
abundance: few
v_gene: TRBV25-1

CDR3aa: ASSLEGPSQETQY
abundance: NA
v_gene: TRBV11-1

CDR3aa: SAKAGQRQETQY
abundance: NA
v_gene: TRBV20-1

CDR3aa: ASNTSDVTGELF
abundance: few
v_gene: TRBV7-2

CDR3aa: ASSWDRGNTEAF
abundance: few
v_gene: TRBV5-8

CDR3aa: ASNTGGSITEAF
abundance: NA
v_gene: TRBV19

CDR3aa: ASSVFSGSEETQY
abundance: few
v_gene: TRBV5-1

CDR3aa: SASRATYEQY
abundance: NA
v_gene: TRBV20-1

CDR3aa: ASSLSAGTHQETQY
abundance: NA
v_gene: TRBV27

CDR3aa: ASSSFGTQY
abundance: NA
v_gene: TRBV27

CDR3aa: ASSLAGRPTGELF
abundance: many
v_gene: TRBV11-2

CDR3aa: ASSSYRDRAGVEKLF
abundance: few
v_gene: TRBV25-1

CDR3aa: ASSLPLAGVYEQF
abundance: NA
v_gene: TRBV28

CDR3aa: ASSKYRGAGGELF
abundance: NA
v_gene: TRBV27

CDR3aa: ASSLGDPYQETQY
abundance: NA
v_gene: TRBV7-8

CDR3aa: ASSETSGWSYEQY
abundance: NA
v_gene: TRBV6-4

CDR3aa: ASSQPGGGISTDTQY
abundance: NA
v_gene: TRBV14

CDR3aa: ASSLPRLGEKLF
abundance: NA
v_gene: TRBV7-9

CDR3aa: ASSLAQRLAGETQY
abundance: few
v_gene: TRBV7-2

CDR3aa: ASSPGWGFQETQY
abundance: NA
v_gene: TRBV11-2

CDR3aa: ASSRESSGANVLT
abundance: NA
v_gene: TRBV2

CDR3aa: AWSVYGRGETQY
abundance: NA
v_gene: TRBV30

CDR3aa: SAEDLSGASTDTQY
abundance: NA
v_gene: TRBV20-1

CDR3aa: ASSQSWAGSSYGYT
abundance: NA
v_gene: TRBV6-2/TRBV6-3

CDR3aa: SVAGGSRGPL
abundance: few
v_gene: TRBV29-1

CDR3aa: ASSPSRTYNEQF
abundance: few
v_gene: TRBV3-1

CDR3aa: ASGRQETQY
abundance: many
v_gene: TRBV6-5

CDR3aa: ASEERDVAPNEQF
abundance: few
v_gene: TRBV10-2

CDR3aa: ASTNHAETQY
abundance: few
v_gene: TRBV12-3/TRBV12-4

CDR3aa: SVRTSGTFTDTQY
abundance: few
v_gene: TRBV29-1

CDR3aa: ASSVQGGGEQF
abundance: many
v_gene: TRBV2

CDR3aa: SVEGVGNTIY
abundance: few
v_gene: TRBV29-1